Each of the 30 T cell receptor beta chains below was sequenced from the same sample in a study of T cells in Graves' hyperthyroidism and ophthalmopathy (dated by TCRdb to about 2019). The method was multiplex PCR. Reads for this sample came from an Illumina HiSeq 2000. TCR beta CDR3 regions were amplified from RNA transcripts. For the first round of RT-PCR on the TCR CDR3, the HTBI primer set was used together with the Qiagen OneStep RT-PCR kit. In-frame beta chains were kept once TCRdb had trimmed the public reads at Q25 with fastp and called clones with MiXCR. Entries are consolidated by CDR3 protein sequence, retaining the most common genes and DNA. The sample profile shows around 300,000 distinct CDR3 sequences; around a quarter of them were found once. Jointly, the top ten make up more than 25% of the sample. Sequencing used blood. The receptor set was obtained from a man aged 35-49 years with Graves' hyperthyroidism that later progressed to Graves' ophthalmopathy.

The rearrangement uses TRBV11-2 and TRBJ2-5; 10 bases fit TRBD2. The CDR3 covers 15 residues. V was clipped by 4 bases and J by 4 bases; unmatched bases: 6. Germline V gene sequence: CDR1 SGHAT, CDR2 FQNNGV. CDR3 sequence (DNA): TGTGCCAGCAGCTCCACACTAGCGGGAATAGAGACCCAGTACTTC. It translates to CASSSTLAGIETQYF.

This clonotype was recorded at least ten times. The rearrangement links TRBV4-1 to TRBJ1-2; 9 bases are shared with TRBD1. The CDR3 is 14 amino acids. The germline gives CDR1 MGHRA, CDR2 YSYEKL. V lost 2 bases to trimming and J lost 13 bases; unmatched junction nucleotides: 11. CDR3: CASSQRRDREASTF. The CDR3 coding sequence is TGCGCCAGCAGCCAACGCAGGGACAGGGAGGCGAGCACCTTC.

This clonotype was recorded at least ten times. The chain recombines TRBV27 with TRBJ1-5, with a weak D call TRBD1 (5 bases). V shed 4 bases and J shed 5 bases, with 18 bases lying between them. CDR1 is MNHEY and CDR2 is SMNVEV in the germline V gene (reference sequence). The CDR3 has 16 residues. The CDR3 region has the DNA TGTGCCAGCAGTTCCCTGTGGCAGGGTGAGGATCAGCCCCAGCATTTT. This encodes CASSSLWQGEDQPQHF.

In its sample, this clonotype was seen many times. This chain links TRBV28 with TRBJ2-4; a possible D gene is TRBD1 (5 bases). From germline, CDR1 is MDHEN and CDR2 SYDVKM. The V gene lost 7 bases and the J gene lost 1 base, with 26 bases spanning the gap. This CDR3 comprises 19 residues. Here the CDR3 DNA reads TGTGCCAGCATCCCTGGGGCCCTTCAATTTAACCGTGCCAAAAACATTCAGTACTTC. This codes for CASIPGALQFNRAKNIQYF.

The table lists this clonotype with many counts. DNA of the CDR3: TGCGCCAGCAGCCCCCAAAGGGGGATGAACACTGAAGCTTTCTTT. Its protein product is CASSPQRGMNTEAFF. This rearrangement joins TRBV5-1 to TRBJ1-1, with D perhaps TRBD1 (6 bases). Looked up from germline, CDR1 is SGHRS and CDR2 is YFSETQ. The CDR3 has 15 amino acids. Trimming stripped 4 bases from V and 0 bases from J, with 13 bases between.

There are many counts of this clonotype. The chain uses TRBV29-1 and TRBJ2-7; no definite D call. CDR1 and CDR2 from the germline V gene are SQVTM and ANQGSEA. The CDR3 length is 13 residues. V gave up 2 bases and J gave up 0 bases, with 8 bases separating them. The CDR3 protein is CSVELAASYEQYF. DNA for the CDR3: TGCAGCGTTGAACTGGCAGCCTCCTACGAGCAGTACTTC.

This clonotype was counted many times. The chain has TRBV12-3 or TRBV12-4 and TRBJ1-2, with TRBD1 matching 9 bases. The ends lost 5 bases at V and 4 bases at J; junction bases unmatched: 5. This CDR3 comprises 14 residues. CDR3 DNA: TGTGCCAGCAGTACCGGGACAGGGTCCTATGGCTACACCTTC. Translation: CASSTGTGSYGYTF.

This chain uses TRBV12-3 or TRBV12-4 with TRBJ2-7; TRBD2 matches 12 bases. The CDR3 spans 14 residues. The V gene end was trimmed by 7 bases and the J gene end by 4 bases; junction bases not matched to a gene: 5. In nucleotides, the CDR3 is TGTGCCAGCACGCTAGCGGGAGGGAGGTACGAGCAGTACTTC. Protein: CASTLAGGRYEQYF.

At least ten counts were recorded for this clonotype. The V call is TRBV14, the J call TRBJ2-2, with 7 bases that match TRBD1. The CDR3 totals 14 residues. The junction had 6 bases not matched to a gene; V was cut back by 6 bases and J by 5 bases. Germline V gene lookup returns CDR1 SGHDN and CDR2 FVKESK. In nucleotides, the CDR3 is TGTGCCAGCAGACGAAACAGGGGAACCGGGGAGCTGTTTTTT. This translates into CASRRNRGTGELFF.

There are many counts of this clonotype. The CDR3 coding sequence is TGTGCCAGCAAGTCCGACGGTGAAGCTTTCTTT. Its translation: CASKSDGEAFF. This chain uses TRBV2 with TRBJ1-1, with D uncertain. CDR3 length: 11 amino acids. CDR1 and CDR2 (germline): SNHLY, FYNNEI. The V end was cut by 7 bases, the J end by 7 bases, with 10 bases between. The whole variable domain, filled in from reference TRBV2 and TRBJ1-1, reads EPEVTQTPSHQVTQMGQEVILRCVPISNHLYFYWYRQILGQKVEFLVSFYNNEISEKSEIFDDQFSVERPDGSNFTLKIRSTKLEDSAMYFCASKSDGEAFFGQGTRLTVV.

This chain connects TRBV12-3 or TRBV12-4 to TRBJ2-5, with 10 bases that match TRBD2. The CDR3 consists of 13 residues. J was trimmed by 5 bases and V by 5 bases; bases with no gene match: 2. The CDR3 spells CASSSGRVETQYF. The CDR3 nucleotides read TGTGCCAGCAGTAGCGGGAGGGTTGAGACCCAGTACTTC.

This clonotype was seen many times. CDR3 protein: CSARGPMGDYEQYF. The CDR3, as DNA: TGCAGTGCTCGTGGGCCAATGGGGGACTACGAGCAGTACTTC. The rearrangement links TRBV20-1 to TRBJ2-7; D tentatively reads TRBD1 or TRBD2 (5 bases each). Between the trimmed V and J ends, which lost 5 bases and 3 bases, there was a span of 17 bases. The CDR3 covers 14 residues. Germline CDR1 and CDR2: DFQATT and SNEGSKA (reference sequence).

The chain combines TRBV11-2 with TRBJ2-7; possibly TRBD2 for D (5 bases). The CDR3 runs 16 residues. The V end lost 4 bases, the J end lost 2 bases, and 18 bases lay between the germline ends. Germline V gives CDR1 SGHAT, CDR2 FQNNGV. As DNA, the CDR3 is TGTGCCAGCAGCTCAAGGATGGGGAGAACACCCTACGAGCAGTACTTC. This sequence encodes CASSSRMGRTPYEQYF. The whole variable domain, filled in from reference TRBV11-2 and TRBJ2-7, reads EAGVAQSPRYKIIEKRQSVAFWCNPISGHATLYWYQQILGQGPKLLIQFQNNGVVDDSQLPKDRFSAERLKGVDSTLKIQPAKLEDSAVYLCASSSRMGRTPYEQYFGPGTRLTVT.

In its sample, this clonotype was seen many times. The chain couples TRBV20-1 to TRBJ2-7, with TRBD1 matching 9 bases. The CDR3 has 19 amino acids. Unmatched junction bases numbered 19, after V lost 0 bases and J lost 4 bases. Germline loops: CDR1 DFQATT, CDR2 SNEGSKA (reference sequence). CDR3 residues: CSARDLFSRSGTGSYEQYF. The CDR3 DNA sequence: TGCAGTGCTAGAGATCTTTTTTCCCGATCCGGGACAGGGTCATACGAGCAGTACTTC.

Many counts were recorded for this clonotype. Possible read error: a much larger clone is one base away. The rearrangement joins TRBV20-1 to TRBJ1-5; 8 bases align to TRBD1. Germline V gives CDR1 DFQATT, CDR2 SNEGSKA (reference sequence). The CDR3 sequence is 14 residues long. DNA of the CDR3: TGCAGTGCTCCCAACAGGGGGAACAATCAGTCCCAGCATTTT. It specifies CSAPNRGNNQSQHF.

V and J are TRBV10-3 and TRBJ2-2, with a weak D call TRBD2 (6 bases). Trimming took off 6 bases at V and 2 bases at J, with 25 bases between the two ends. Germline V CDR1 and CDR2: ENHRY, SYGVKD. The length of the CDR3 is 19 residues. This chain's CDR3 is CAIRSGGALPFFNTGELFF. In nucleotides, the CDR3 is TGTGCCATCAGGTCGGGCGGGGCCTTACCCTTTTTTAACACCGGGGAGCTGTTTTTT.

This clonotype was recorded many times. V gene TRBV29-1 combines with J gene TRBJ2-7; tentatively, D is TRBD1 (5 bases). In germline, CDR1 is SQVTM, CDR2 ANQGSEA. This CDR3 spans 14 amino acids. V shed 8 bases and J shed 0 bases, with 17 bases lying between them. CDR3 nucleotide sequence: TGCAGCACTCGCGACGACAGCGCCTCCTACGAGCAGTACTTC. As protein: CSTRDDSASYEQYF.

This clonotype came up many times. The chain recombines TRBV7-8 with TRBJ2-2; 7 bases agree with TRBD1. The germline V gene encodes CDR1 SGHVS and CDR2 FQNEAQ. This CDR3 comprises 15 residues. After removal of 5 bases from V and 2 bases from J, the junction contained 5 bases not matched to a gene. CDR3: CASSHRTGNTGELFF. In DNA form, the CDR3 reads TGTGCCAGCAGCCACCGGACAGGAAACACCGGGGAGCTGTTTTTT.

This clonotype was found many times. The J gene is TRBJ1-1, the V gene TRBV12-3 or TRBV12-4, with 7 bases matching TRBD1. The CDR3 extends over 16 amino acids. With 8 bases clipped from V and 5 bases from J, the junction kept 17 bases outside the gene matches. The CDR3 DNA is TGTGCCAGCTCATCCCCTTCCGGGACAGCACCAACTGAAGCTTTCTTT. Residues: CASSSPSGTAPTEAFF.

The table lists this clonotype with many counts. The rearrangement joins TRBV24-1 to TRBJ2-7; 7 nucleotides agree with TRBD1. The CDR3 is made up of 12 amino acids. V gave up 7 bases and J gave up 3 bases; unmatched junction bases: 2. Germline V gene data show CDR1 as KGHDR and CDR2 as SFDVKD. The CDR3 sequence is CATSGQDYEQYF. The CDR3 nucleotides read TGTGCCACCAGCGGACAGGACTACGAGCAGTACTTC.

V and J are TRBV12-3 or TRBV12-4 and TRBJ2-5; D not certain. The germline V and J ends were trimmed by 5 bases and 3 bases, with 10 bases remaining between them. CDR3 length equals 13 residues. The CDR3 sequence: CASSLLRKETQYF. The CDR3 DNA follows: TGTGCCAGCAGTCTATTGCGTAAAGAGACCCAGTACTTC.

This clonotype occurred many times. DNA for the CDR3: TGTGCCACCAGCATATATGAGCCAGAGACCCAGTACTTC. This encodes CATSIYEPETQYF. The chain recombines TRBV15 with TRBJ2-5; D gene uncertain. The CDR3 spans 13 residues. From germline, CDR1 is LNHNV and CDR2 YYDKDF (reference sequence). V was clipped by 4 bases and J by 4 bases, with 10 bases between them.

This clonotype was counted many times. The V and J genes are TRBV11-2 and TRBJ1-1; D remains unclear. Germline CDR1 is SGHAT and CDR2 is FQNNGV. The CDR3 runs to 13 residues. Trimming removed 0 bases from V and 8 bases from J, with 10 bases in between. The CDR3 DNA follows: TGTGCCAGCAGCTTAGAATCCGGGTCGGAAGCTTTCTTT. It yields the protein CASSLESGSEAFF.

CDR3 in DNA: TGTGCCTGGCTGGCCGGTGACTACACCTTC. Translated: CAWLAGDYTF. V gene TRBV30 combines with J gene TRBJ1-2; D is unresolved. CDR1 and CDR2 (germline): GTSNPN, SVGIG (reference sequence). The length of the CDR3 is 10 residues. V was clipped by 5 bases and J by 10 bases, with 11 bases between them.

This clonotype was counted many times. The J gene is TRBJ2-5, the V gene TRBV29-1; 14 bases map to TRBD2. There are 17 residues in the CDR3. V lost 7 bases and J lost 5; bases outside the gene matches: 15. From germline, CDR1 is SQVTM and CDR2 ANQGSEA. The CDR3 loop reads CSGEKKRTSGGLETQYF. CDR3 coding DNA: TGCAGCGGTGAGAAGAAGAGGACTAGCGGGGGGCTGGAGACCCAGTACTTC.

This chain joins TRBV6-1 and TRBJ1-2, with 9 positions matching TRBD1. V gave up 4 bases and J gave up 4 bases; unmatched junction bases: 7. Germline CDR1 and CDR2: MNHNS and SASEGT. This CDR3 is 15 amino acids long. CDR3: CASSVTDRGSYGYTF. The CDR3 nucleotides are TGTGCCAGCAGTGTAACAGACAGGGGGTCCTATGGCTACACCTTC.

This chain connects TRBV2 to TRBJ1-5; 7 nucleotides align to TRBD1. Germline CDR1 and CDR2: SNHLY and FYNNEI. Unmatched junction bases numbered 9, after V lost 4 bases and J lost 3 bases. The CDR3 is 16 residues long. CDR3 DNA: TGTGCCAGCAGTGGGCCGGACAGGTCATTCAATCAGCCCCAGCATTTT. It is translated as CASSGPDRSFNQPQHF. The entire variable domain, with the rest obtained from reference TRBV2 and TRBJ1-5, is as follows: EPEVTQTPSHQVTQMGQEVILRCVPISNHLYFYWYRQILGQKVEFLVSFYNNEISEKSEIFDDQFSVERPDGSNFTLKIRSTKLEDSAMYFCASSGPDRSFNQPQHFGDGTRLSIL.

This clonotype was counted ten times or more. V gene TRBV28 combines with J gene TRBJ1-5; D remains ambiguous. Germline V lookup: CDR1 MDHEN, CDR2 SYDVKM. CDR3 length: 16 residues. Trimming removed 3 bases at V and 5 bases at J, with 17 bases between. Here the CDR3 reads CASSLPARHTYQPQHF. The CDR3 bases are TGTGCCAGCAGTTTGCCGGCGCGGCACACCTATCAGCCCCAGCATTTT. Looking up the rest from reference TRBV28 and TRBJ1-5 gives the full variable domain: DVKVTQSSRYLVKRTGEKVFLECVQDMDHENMFWYRQDPGLGLRLIYFSYDVKMKEKGDIPEGYSVSREKKERFSLILESASTNQTSMYLCASSLPARHTYQPQHFGDGTRLSIL.

This sequence joins TRBV12-3 or TRBV12-4 and TRBJ1-2; 8 nucleotides agree with TRBD1. This CDR3 spans 14 amino acids. V shed 6 bases and J 3 bases; nucleotides not matched to a gene: 6. The CDR3 is CASRVRGRDYGYTF. As DNA, the CDR3 is TGTGCCAGCAGGGTCAGGGGGCGGGACTATGGCTACACCTTC.

This chain connects TRBV7-2 to TRBJ1-2; possibly TRBD1 for D (6 bases). This CDR3 region has 15 residues. CDR1 is SGHTA, CDR2 FQGNSA, per germline. Trimming shortened V by 5 bases and J by 7 bases, and 20 bases separated the two germline ends. The CDR3 region is CASSPRHRDPAGYTF. DNA of the CDR3: TGTGCCAGCAGCCCCCGTCACAGGGATCCGGCTGGCTACACCTTC.